The rows below give T cell receptor beta chains drawn from one sample of a study of control samples from healthy donors and cancer patients. Profiled with immunoSEQ multiplex PCR; TCRdb holds only in-frame clones, not every one. The table shows roughly 98,000 clones, with just over 90% occurring only once. The sequencing sample was made of blood. All receptors derive from a young man in good health. The CDR3 runs from the conserved cysteine through the conserved F or W. Fields, in order: clone size, V gene, J gene, D gene, CDR3 DNA, CDR3 protein. D genes are given only for firm matches. The size of a clone is reported for some rows only, either as once, few or many, or as a class for expanded clones.

>once|TRBV5-1|TRBJ1-6|.
TGCGCCAGCAGCTTGGAAGGAGGGTATTCACCCCTCCACTTT
CASSLEGGYSPLHF
>.|TRBV6-5|TRBJ1-5|TRBD1
TGTGCCAGCAGCCGGACAGGGCGGCAGCCCCAGCATTTT
CASSRTGRQPQHF
>few|TRBV6-2/TRBV6-3|TRBJ2-1|TRBD2
TGTGCCAGCAGTTACTCGGAACTAGCGGGAGTCGATGAGCAGTTCTTC
CASSYSELAGVDEQFF
>.|TRBV2|TRBJ1-3|.
TGTGCCAGCTGGGGGGCGGACTCTGGAAACACCATATATTTT
CASWGADSGNTIYF
>.|TRBV5-1|TRBJ2-7|.
TGCGCCAGCAGCTCGGTAGGGGGGGCCATCTCCTACGAGCAGTACTTC
CASSSVGGAISYEQYF
>.|TRBV2|TRBJ2-7|TRBD2
TGTGCCAGCAGTGAATCTGTACTAGCGGGAGAAGACGAGCAGTACTTC
CASSESVLAGEDEQYF
>.|TRBV6-5|TRBJ1-1|TRBD1
TGTGCCAGCAGTTACGCGGGCAGGGGGGACACTGAAGCTTTCTTT
CASSYAGRGDTEAFF
>.|TRBV4-1|TRBJ1-2|.
TGCGCCAGCAGCCTGAGAGATGACAGATTCTATGGCTACACCTTC
CASSLRDDRFYGYTF
>.|TRBV6-5|TRBJ1-4|TRBD1
TGTGCCAGTGAGGGGGCGGGTAATGAAAAACTGTTTTTT
CASEGAGNEKLFF
>.|TRBV7-9|TRBJ2-1|.
TGTGCCAGCAGCCCTGCAGGGGGGCCCTACAATGAGCAGTTCTTC
CASSPAGGPYNEQFF
>.|TRBV9|TRBJ2-7|.
TGTGCCAGCAGCGTAGGCGAGACCTCGGCGGACGAGCAGTACTTC
CASSVGETSADEQYF
>few|TRBV20-1|TRBJ1-1|.
TGCAGTGCTAGAGGGAACGCTGAAGCTTTCTTT
CSARGNAEAFF
>once|TRBV14|TRBJ1-4|.
TGTGCCAGCAGCCAAGATTTCGCAGCCTCTAATGAAAAACTGTTTTTT
CASSQDFAASNEKLFF
>.|TRBV7-9|TRBJ1-1|.
TGTGCCAGCAGCCACGGTTCCCCGCCATTGAACACTGAAGCTTTCTTT
CASSHGSPPLNTEAFF
>.|TRBV29-1|TRBJ2-1|TRBD2
TGCAGCGTTGAGTCTAGCGGGACCAGCTCCTACAATGAGCAGTTCTTC
CSVESSGTSSYNEQFF
>.|TRBV7-3|TRBJ1-1|TRBD1
TGTGCCAGCAGCTTAACAGGGGGCAGGGAAGCTTTCTTT
CASSLTGGREAFF
>.|TRBV5-4|TRBJ1-2|.
TGTGCCAGCAGCTTCAAAGGTCGGGGCGGGAGAGCTGGCTACACCTTC
CASSFKGRGGRAGYTF
>.|TRBV4-3|TRBJ2-1|TRBD2
TGCGCCAGCAGCCAAGTCGGCGGGAGCTATGAGCAGTTCTTC
CASSQVGGSYEQFF